This T cell receptor (beta chain) stems from a study of blood T cell repertoires in COVID-19. CDR3 size: 17 residues. Germline CDR1 reads MNHNY; CDR2 reads SVGAGI (reference sequence). V lost 6 bases and J lost 1; bases outside the gene matches: 9. Authors' analysis steps: Amplification of reference gene primers was used by the study to estimate nucleated cell counts. Generated by immunoSEQ multiplex PCR, the TCRdb table keeps only in-frame clones and is missing some. The DNA was the basis for D and trimming; V, J and clone size are from that table. The sample holds approximately 160,000 clones, 76% seen once.

The sample comprised peripheral blood. The source of this sequence is an elderly woman with acute or convalescent COVID-19. This chain links TRBV6-6 with TRBJ2-2, with TRBD1 identical over 9 bases. In nucleotides, the CDR3 is TGTGCCAGCAGCCGACAACAGGGGGCGGGGAACACCGGGGAGCTGTTTTTT. It encodes CASSRQQGAGNTGELFF.